Listed below are T cell receptor beta chains from one sample, sequenced in a study of blood T cell repertoires in COVID-19. Clones were sequenced by immunoSEQ multiplex PCR, and TCRdb holds only the in-frame ones, with some missing. This table holds over 200,000 clones, roughly nine tenths found once. Specimen: peripheral blood. These receptors originate from a man between 25 and 39 years old with acute or convalescent COVID-19. CDR3s include the opening cysteine and the closing phenylalanine or tryptophan. Each record gives: J gene, D gene, V gene, clone size, CDR3 length, CDR3 DNA, CDR3 protein. The D gene is left open where the match is weak. Clone sizes are given selectively: once, few, many, or a class where the clone is expanded.

J: TRBJ2-1; D: -; V: TRBV9; size: -; length: 12; DNA: TGTGCCAGCAGCGTAGCAGGGAATGAGCAGTTCTTC; CDR3: CASSVAGNEQFF
J: TRBJ2-2; D: -; V: TRBV28; size: -; length: 16; DNA: TGTGCCAGCAGTTTAAAATCGACGGGGAGGACCGGGGAGCTGTTTTTT; CDR3: CASSLKSTGRTGELFF
J: TRBJ2-7; D: TRBD1; V: TRBV28; size: once; length: 15; DNA: TGTGCCAGCAGTTTACCGGGACAGGGTACCTACGAGCAGTACTTC; CDR3: CASSLPGQGTYEQYF
J: TRBJ2-7; D: -; V: TRBV6-5; size: -; length: 14; DNA: TGTGCCACCATAGGGGGGGGACGGACCTACGAGCAGTACTTC; CDR3: CATIGGGRTYEQYF
J: TRBJ2-5; D: -; V: TRBV7-2; size: -; length: 14; DNA: TGTGCCAGCAGCTCCATGGGGCAGCAAGAGACCCAGTACTTC; CDR3: CASSSMGQQETQYF
J: TRBJ2-3; D: -; V: TRBV5-1; size: -; length: 15; DNA: TGCGCCAGCAGCGTCGCCTACGGACTCACAGATACGCAGTATTTT; CDR3: CASSVAYGLTDTQYF
J: TRBJ1-2; D: -; V: TRBV7-9; size: -; length: 13; DNA: TGTGCCAGCAGCATCACGCAGGGTTATGGCTACACCTTC; CDR3: CASSITQGYGYTF
J: TRBJ2-4; D: -; V: TRBV30; size: once; length: 16; DNA: TGTGCCTGGAGTGTACGTGGACATCTAGCCAAAAACATTCAGTACTTC; CDR3: CAWSVRGHLAKNIQYF
J: TRBJ2-3; D: -; V: TRBV20-1; size: -; length: 14; DNA: TGCAGTGCTAGTCAGGGGTCGAGCACAGATACGCAGTATTTT; CDR3: CSASQGSSTDTQYF
J: TRBJ2-1; D: TRBD2; V: TRBV28; size: -; length: 14; DNA: TGTGCCAGCAACTCCGGGGGGGTGTACAATGAGCAGTTCTTC; CDR3: CASNSGGVYNEQFF
J: TRBJ2-3; D: -; V: TRBV5-1; size: -; length: 17; DNA: TGCGCCAGCAGCTTGGCCTTGGGGGGGCTAAACACAGATACGCAGTATTTT; CDR3: CASSLALGGLNTDTQYF
J: TRBJ2-6; D: TRBD1; V: TRBV29-1; size: -; length: 16; DNA: TGCAGCGTTGAGGCCTACAGGGGGCCTGGGGCCAACGTCCTGACTTTC; CDR3: CSVEAYRGPGANVLTF
J: TRBJ2-2; D: TRBD1; V: TRBV5-1; size: -; length: 14; DNA: TGCGCCAGCATGAGGGACAGCTTCACCGGGGAGCTGTTTTTT; CDR3: CASMRDSFTGELFF
J: TRBJ2-7; D: TRBD1; V: TRBV27; size: -; length: 16; DNA: TGTGCCAGCAGTTTACTCCGGACAGGGGGAGCCTACGAGCAGTACTTC; CDR3: CASSLLRTGGAYEQYF
J: TRBJ2-2; D: -; V: TRBV4-1; size: -; length: 12; DNA: TGCGCCAGCAGCCAAGCGGGCGGGGAGCTGTTTTTT; CDR3: CASSQAGGELFF
J: TRBJ2-7; D: -; V: TRBV12-3/TRBV12-4; size: -; length: 13; DNA: TGTGCCAGCGGTTTTTGGGGCTTACGCGAGCAGTACTTC; CDR3: CASGFWGLREQYF
J: TRBJ1-1; D: TRBD1; V: TRBV7-3; size: once; length: 14; DNA: TGTGCCAGCAGCTTACAGGGGGGAGTCACTGAAGCTTTCTTT; CDR3: CASSLQGGVTEAFF
J: TRBJ1-6; D: -; V: TRBV7-8; size: -; length: 17; DNA: TGTGCCAGCAGCTTTTCCGGGGGGAGCTCCTATAATTCACCCCTCCACTTT; CDR3: CASSFSGGSSYNSPLHF
J: TRBJ2-1; D: -; V: TRBV3-1/TRBV3-2; size: -; length: 11; DNA: TGTGCCAGCAGCCGGGGACTGCCCCAGTTCTTC; CDR3: CASSRGLPQFF
J: TRBJ1-1; D: -; V: TRBV6-4; size: -; length: 16; DNA: TGTGCCAGCAGTGACAAAGGCAACAGGCTGAACACTGAAGCTTTCTTT; CDR3: CASSDKGNRLNTEAFF
J: TRBJ1-2; D: -; V: TRBV29-1; size: once; length: 15; DNA: TGCAGCGTTGCCGCCTCGGGACAAATGATCTATGGCTACACCTTC; CDR3: CSVAASGQMIYGYTF
J: TRBJ1-1; D: TRBD1; V: TRBV28; size: -; length: 15; DNA: TGTGCCAGCAGGATAAGGGGGCAGGGGGGCACTGAAGCTTTCTTT; CDR3: CASRIRGQGGTEAFF
J: TRBJ2-5; D: -; V: TRBV19; size: once; length: 13; DNA: TGTGCCAGTACCCCTAGTCGGGGGGAGACCCAGTACTTC; CDR3: CASTPSRGETQYF
J: TRBJ1-4; D: TRBD1; V: TRBV30; size: -; length: 13; DNA: TGTGCCTGGAGGGGACAGGGGGGTGAAAAACTGTTTTTT; CDR3: CAWRGQGGEKLFF
J: TRBJ1-1; D: TRBD1; V: TRBV6-5; size: -; length: 15; DNA: TGTGCCAGCAAAAAGGGACAGATCCCGGTCAGTGAAGCTTTCTTT; CDR3: CASKKGQIPVSEAFF
J: TRBJ1-1; D: -; V: TRBV28; size: -; length: 15; DNA: TGTGCCAGCAGTCCCGGGACATCCCCATTCACTGAAGCTTTCTTT; CDR3: CASSPGTSPFTEAFF
J: TRBJ2-2; D: TRBD2; V: TRBV19; size: once; length: 18; DNA: TGTGCCAGTAGCTACGGGAAAGGACTAGCCTTGGGCACCGGGGAGCTGTTTTTT; CDR3: CASSYGKGLALGTGELFF
J: TRBJ2-1; D: TRBD2; V: TRBV9; size: -; length: 19; DNA: TGTGCCAGCAGCTTATACTCCGGGAGGGAGGCGGGACGGGACAATGAGCAGTTCTTC; CDR3: CASSLYSGREAGRDNEQFF
J: TRBJ1-2; D: -; V: TRBV6-5; size: -; length: 12; DNA: TGTGCCAGCAGTTACTCGGGGGGTGGCTACACCTTC; CDR3: CASSYSGGGYTF
J: TRBJ2-7; D: TRBD2; V: TRBV20-1; size: -; length: 13; DNA: TGCAGTGCTAGTCGTAGCGGGAGGTTCGAGCAGTACTTC; CDR3: CSASRSGRFEQYF
J: TRBJ1-4; D: -; V: TRBV5-1; size: -; length: 15; DNA: TGCGCCAGCAGGCGCGGGGGAGTTCAGGTGGAAAAACTGTTTTTT; CDR3: CASRRGGVQVEKLFF